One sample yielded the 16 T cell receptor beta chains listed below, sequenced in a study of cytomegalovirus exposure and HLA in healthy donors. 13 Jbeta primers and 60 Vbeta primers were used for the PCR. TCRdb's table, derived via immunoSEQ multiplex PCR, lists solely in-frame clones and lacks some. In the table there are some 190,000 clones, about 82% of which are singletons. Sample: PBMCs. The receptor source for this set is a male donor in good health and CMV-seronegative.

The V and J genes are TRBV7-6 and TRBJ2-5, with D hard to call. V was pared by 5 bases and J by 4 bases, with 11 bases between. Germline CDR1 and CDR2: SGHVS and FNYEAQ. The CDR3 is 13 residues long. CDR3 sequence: CASSPRIRETQYF. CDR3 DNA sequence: TGTGCCAGCAGCCCCAGGATCAGAGAGACCCAGTACTTC.

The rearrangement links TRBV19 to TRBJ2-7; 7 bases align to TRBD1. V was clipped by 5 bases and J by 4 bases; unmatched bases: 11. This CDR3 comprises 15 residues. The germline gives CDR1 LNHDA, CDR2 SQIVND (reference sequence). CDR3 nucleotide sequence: TGTGCCAGTAGTTTTGGGGACAGTGACACTTACGAGCAGTACTTC. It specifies CASSFGDSDTYEQYF.

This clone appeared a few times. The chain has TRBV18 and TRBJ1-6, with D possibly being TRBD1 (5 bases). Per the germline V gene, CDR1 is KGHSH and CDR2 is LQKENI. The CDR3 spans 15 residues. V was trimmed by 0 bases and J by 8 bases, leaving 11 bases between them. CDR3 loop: CASSPPSGGDSPLHF. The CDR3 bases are TGTGCCAGCTCACCACCGTCGGGGGGGGATTCACCCCTCCACTTT.

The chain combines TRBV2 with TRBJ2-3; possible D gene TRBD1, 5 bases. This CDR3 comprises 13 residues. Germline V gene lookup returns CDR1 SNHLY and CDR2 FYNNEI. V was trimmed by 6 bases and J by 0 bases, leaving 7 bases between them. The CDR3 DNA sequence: TGTGCCAGCAGCGGACACAGCACAGATACGCAGTATTTT. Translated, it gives CASSGHSTDTQYF.

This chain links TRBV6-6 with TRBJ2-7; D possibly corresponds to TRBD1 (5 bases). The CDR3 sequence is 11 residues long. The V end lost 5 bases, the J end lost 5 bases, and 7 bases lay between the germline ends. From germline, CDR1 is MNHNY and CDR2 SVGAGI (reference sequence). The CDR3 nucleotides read TGTGCCAGCAGTCAGGGCCACGAGCAGTACTTC. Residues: CASSQGHEQYF.

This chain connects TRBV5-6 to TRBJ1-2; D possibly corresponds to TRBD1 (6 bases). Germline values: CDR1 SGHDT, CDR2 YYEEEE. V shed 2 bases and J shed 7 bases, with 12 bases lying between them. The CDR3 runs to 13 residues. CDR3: CASSFRGVSGYTF. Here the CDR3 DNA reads TGTGCCAGCAGCTTCAGGGGCGTATCTGGCTACACCTTC.

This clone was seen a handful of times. The chain's CDR3 is CASSRTGESNQPQHF. CDR3 nucleotides: TGCGCCAGCAGCAGAACAGGGGAGAGCAATCAGCCCCAGCATTTT. This sequence joins TRBV5-1 and TRBJ1-5; 7 positions agree with TRBD1. The CDR3 is 15 amino acids. V trimming: 4 bases; J trimming: 1 base; junction bases outside the gene matches: 5. CDR1 SGHRS and CDR2 YFSETQ come from the germline V gene.

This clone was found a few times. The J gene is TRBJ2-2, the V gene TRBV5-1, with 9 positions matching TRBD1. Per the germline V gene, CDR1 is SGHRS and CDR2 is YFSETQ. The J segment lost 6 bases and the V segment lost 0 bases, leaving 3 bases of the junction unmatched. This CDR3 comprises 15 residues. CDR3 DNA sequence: TGCGCCAGCAGCTTGGTACAGGGGGCGGCCGGGGAGCTGTTTTTT. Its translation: CASSLVQGAAGELFF.

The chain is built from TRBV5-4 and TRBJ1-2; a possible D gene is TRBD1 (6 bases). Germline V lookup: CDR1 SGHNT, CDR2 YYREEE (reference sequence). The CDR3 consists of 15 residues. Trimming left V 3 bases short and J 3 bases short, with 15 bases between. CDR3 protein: CASSSGGGTDYGYTF. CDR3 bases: TGTGCCAGCAGCTCGGGGGGCGGGACGGACTATGGCTACACCTTC.

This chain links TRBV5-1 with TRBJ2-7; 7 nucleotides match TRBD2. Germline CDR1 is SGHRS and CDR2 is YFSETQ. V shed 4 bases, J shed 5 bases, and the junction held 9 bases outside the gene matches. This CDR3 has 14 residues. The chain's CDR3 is CASSVRGGSHEQYF. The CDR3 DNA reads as TGCGCCAGCAGCGTTCGGGGAGGGTCCCACGAGCAGTACTTC.

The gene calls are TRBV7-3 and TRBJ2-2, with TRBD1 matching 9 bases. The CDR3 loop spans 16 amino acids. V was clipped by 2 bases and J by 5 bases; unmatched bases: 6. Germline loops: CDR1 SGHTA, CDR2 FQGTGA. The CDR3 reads CASSLSSGQGTGELFF. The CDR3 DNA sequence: TGTGCCAGCAGCTTATCTTCGGGACAGGGAACCGGGGAGCTGTTTTTT. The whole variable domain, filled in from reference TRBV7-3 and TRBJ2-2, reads GAGVSQTPSNKVTEKGKYVELRCDPISGHTALYWYRQSLGQGPEFLIYFQGTGAADDSGLPNDRFFAVRPEGSVSTLKIQRTERGDSAVYLCASSLSSGQGTGELFFGEGSRLTVL.

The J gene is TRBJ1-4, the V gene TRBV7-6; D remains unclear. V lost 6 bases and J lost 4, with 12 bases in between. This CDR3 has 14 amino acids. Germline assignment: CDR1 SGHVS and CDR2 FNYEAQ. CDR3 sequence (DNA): TGTGCCAGCAGGCGAGACTTGAATAATGAAAAACTGTTTTTT. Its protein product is CASRRDLNNEKLFF.

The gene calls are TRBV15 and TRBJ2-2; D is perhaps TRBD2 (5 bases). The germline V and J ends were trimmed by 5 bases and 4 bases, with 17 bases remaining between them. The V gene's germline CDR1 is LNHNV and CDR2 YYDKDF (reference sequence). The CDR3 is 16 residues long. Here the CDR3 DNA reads TGTGCCACCAGCCCTAGAATGGACTTACCCACCGGGGAGCTGTTTTTT. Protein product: CATSPRMDLPTGELFF.

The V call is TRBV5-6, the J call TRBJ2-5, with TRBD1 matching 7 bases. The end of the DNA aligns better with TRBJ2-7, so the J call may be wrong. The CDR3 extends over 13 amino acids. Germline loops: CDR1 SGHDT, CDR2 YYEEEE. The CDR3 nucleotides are TGTGCCAGCAGCTCACGGACAGGCTACGAGCAGTACTTC. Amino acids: CASSSRTGYEQYF.

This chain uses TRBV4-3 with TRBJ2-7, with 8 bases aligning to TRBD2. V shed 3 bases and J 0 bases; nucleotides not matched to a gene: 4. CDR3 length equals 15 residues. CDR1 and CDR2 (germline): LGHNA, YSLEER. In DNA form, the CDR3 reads TGCGCCAGCAGCCAGATCGGGACTAGCTCCTACGAGCAGTACTTC. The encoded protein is CASSQIGTSSYEQYF.

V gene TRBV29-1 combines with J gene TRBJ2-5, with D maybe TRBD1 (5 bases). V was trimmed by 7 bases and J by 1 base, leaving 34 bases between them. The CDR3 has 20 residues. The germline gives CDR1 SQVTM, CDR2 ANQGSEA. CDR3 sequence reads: CSAVCLSDKTGSAIQETQYF. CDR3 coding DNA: TGCAGCGCCGTATGTTTATCGGACAAAACAGGATCCGCAATCCAAGAGACCCAGTACTTC.